The 19 T cell receptor beta chains reported below all come from one sample, sequenced in a study of control samples from healthy donors and cancer patients. Libraries were prepared by immunoSEQ multiplex PCR; TCRdb keeps only in-frame clonotypes and omits some of them. The sample gives 120,000 or so clones, roughly 90% of which show up once; around 4% is in the top ten. Sequenced: PBMCs. Every receptor here comes from a woman in her sixties or seventies with lung cancer.

The J gene is TRBJ2-1, the V gene TRBV5-1, with 8 bases aligning to TRBD2. Germline CDR1 SGHRS, CDR2 YFSETQ. There are 16 residues in the CDR3. V lost 3 bases and J lost 0; bases outside the gene matches: 5. This CDR3 is CASSSPSGYSYNEQFF. The CDR3 DNA sequence: TGCGCCAGCAGCTCTCCTAGCGGGTACTCCTACAATGAGCAGTTCTTC.

This clone was counted a single time. V usage is TRBV5-6 and J usage is TRBJ2-5; TRBD2 aligns across 9 bases. V lost 2 bases, J lost 0 bases, and 2 bases stayed unmatched. Germline V gives CDR1 SGHDT, CDR2 YYEEEE. The CDR3 loop spans 15 amino acids. The chain's CDR3 is CASSLLAGNQETQYF. DNA of the CDR3: TGTGCCAGCAGCTTACTAGCGGGTAACCAAGAGACCCAGTACTTC.

The rearrangement joins TRBV10-1 to TRBJ1-4; the D gene is possibly TRBD1 (6 bases). CDR1 and CDR2 from the germline V gene are WNHNN and SYGVQD (reference sequence). V shed 0 bases and J shed 7 bases, with 12 bases lying between them. The length of the CDR3 is 15 residues. CDR3 nucleotides: TGCGCCAGCAGTGAGTCGGGGGGGGCACCTGAAAAACTGTTTTTT. This gives the protein CASSESGGAPEKLFF.

This chain links TRBV7-9 with TRBJ2-7; D gene ambiguous. Germline assignment: CDR1 SEHNR and CDR2 FQNEAQ (reference sequence). V lost 4 bases to trimming and J lost 2 bases, with 18 bases between them. The CDR3 has 16 amino acids. CDR3 region: CASSSFPAQEPYEQYF. In DNA form, the CDR3 reads TGTGCCAGCAGCTCATTTCCTGCCCAAGAACCCTACGAGCAGTACTTC.

The gene calls are TRBV14 and TRBJ2-3; 10 bases fit TRBD2. Germline V lookup: CDR1 SGHDN, CDR2 FVKESK. The CDR3 has 17 residues. V shed 0 bases, J shed 2 bases, and the junction held 5 bases outside the gene matches. The CDR3 nucleotides read TGTGCCAGCAGCCAAGATAGGACTAGCGGATACACAGATACGCAGTATTTT. Residues: CASSQDRTSGYTDTQYF.

This chain links TRBV12-3 or TRBV12-4 with TRBJ2-5; possibly TRBD2 for D (7 bases). The germline V and J ends were trimmed by 6 bases and 5 bases, with 13 bases remaining between them. CDR3 length: 13 residues. DNA for the CDR3: TGTGCCAGCAGGGTAGGGGGAGGGGAGACCCAGTACTTC. Protein product: CASRVGGGETQYF.

This chain joins TRBV6-6 and TRBJ2-6, with D perhaps matching TRBD1 or TRBD2 (5 bases each). The CDR3 has 18 residues. Trimming stripped 6 bases from V and 2 bases from J, with 20 bases between. Germline CDR1 reads MNHNY; CDR2 reads SVGAGI (reference sequence). CDR3 DNA sequence: TGTGCCAGCAGCCGAGGGACCCCCGCTTATGCTGGGGCCAACGTCCTGACTTTC. Translated: CASSRGTPAYAGANVLTF.

This sequence joins TRBV7-9 and TRBJ1-1; D is unresolved. Trimming removed 1 base from V and 5 bases from J, with 14 bases in between. In germline, CDR1 is SEHNR, CDR2 FQNEAQ (reference sequence). The CDR3 totals 15 residues. CDR3 sequence reads: CASSLEFGSGTEAFF. CDR3 in DNA: TGTGCCAGCAGCTTAGAGTTTGGGAGTGGTACTGAAGCTTTCTTT.

This clone was recorded only once. The chain carries TRBV20-1 and TRBJ1-1; perhaps TRBD1 as D (5 bases). Trimming took off 3 bases at V and 4 bases at J, with 12 bases between the two ends. The CDR3 has 13 residues. Germline V gives CDR1 DFQATT, CDR2 SNEGSKA (reference sequence). The CDR3 spells CSASLGLSTEAFF. In nucleotides, the CDR3 is TGCAGTGCTAGTTTGGGGCTTAGCACTGAAGCTTTCTTT.

The chain has TRBV12-3 or TRBV12-4 and TRBJ1-6, with 10 nucleotides matching TRBD1. The CDR3 totals 13 residues. V gave up 6 bases and J gave up 12 bases; unmatched junction bases: 5. The CDR3: CASRRTGGLPLHF. CDR3 coding DNA: TGTGCCAGCAGACGGACAGGGGGTCTACCCCTCCACTTT.

V gene TRBV24-1 combines with J gene TRBJ2-7, with TRBD1 matching 9 bases. Germline trimming cut 7 bases from V and 2 bases from J; bases unmatched to any gene: 8. Germline V gives CDR1 KGHDR, CDR2 SFDVKD. The CDR3 covers 15 residues. The CDR3 spells CATRSTGTGTYEQYF. In DNA form, the CDR3 reads TGTGCCACCAGATCCACCGGGACAGGGACCTACGAGCAGTACTTC.

This chain links TRBV5-1 with TRBJ1-1, with D unresolved. The CDR3 has 13 residues. In germline, CDR1 is SGHRS, CDR2 YFSETQ. V lost 3 bases and J 10 bases, leaving 16 bases between the germline ends. DNA for the CDR3: TGCGCCAGCAGCTCGGAGGAGGGAGCGAGAGCTTTCTTT. It translates to CASSSEEGARAFF.

The chain recombines TRBV5-1 with TRBJ2-7; possibly TRBD1 or TRBD2 for D (5 bases each). The V gene lost 5 bases and the J gene lost 5 bases, with 11 bases spanning the gap. Per the germline V gene, CDR1 is SGHRS and CDR2 is YFSETQ. The CDR3 totals 12 residues. This CDR3 reads CASSVMGDEQYF. Here the CDR3 DNA reads TGCGCCAGCAGTGTGATGGGGGACGAGCAGTACTTC.

The chain links TRBV27 to TRBJ2-5, with 7 bases lining up with TRBD2. TRBJ2-7 matches the DNA end more closely, so the J call is doubtful. The CDR3 is made up of 16 amino acids. CDR1 and CDR2 (germline): MNHEY, SMNVEV (reference sequence). The CDR3 loop reads CASSLSSAGLAYEQYF. For the CDR3, the DNA is TGTGCCAGCAGTTTATCGTCAGCGGGGCTCGCCTACGAGCAGTACTTC.

The J gene is TRBJ1-4, the V gene TRBV19, with TRBD1 matching over 12 bases. The germline V gene has CDR1 LNHDA and CDR2 SQIVND (reference sequence). The CDR3 totals 21 residues. With V trimmed by 1 base and J by 3 bases, 15 bases remained unmatched. The CDR3 spells CASSIAHPGQGAEGSNEKLFF. The CDR3 DNA is TGTGCCAGTAGTATAGCCCACCCGGGACAGGGGGCCGAAGGGTCTAATGAAAAACTGTTTTTT.

This clone showed up just a few times. The CDR3 reads CASRGVVGEKLFF. CDR3 nucleotide sequence: TGTGCCAGTAGGGGTGTGGTGGGTGAAAAACTGTTTTTT. This chain joins TRBV19 and TRBJ1-4, with no clear D. Looked up from germline, CDR1 is LNHDA and CDR2 is SQIVND (reference sequence). This CDR3 contains 13 residues. V lost 6 bases and J lost 7, with 12 bases in between.

The chain combines TRBV2 with TRBJ2-3; 14 bases are shared with TRBD2. With V trimmed by 1 base and J by 2 bases, 5 bases remained unmatched. The CDR3 is 18 residues long. Germline V gene sequence: CDR1 SNHLY, CDR2 FYNNEI. CDR3 sequence (DNA): TGTGCCAGCAGTGAAGGGAGGACTAGCGGGGGGAACACAGATACGCAGTATTTT. Amino acids: CASSEGRTSGGNTDTQYF. Variable domain in full (rest from reference TRBV2 and TRBJ2-3): EPEVTQTPSHQVTQMGQEVILRCVPISNHLYFYWYRQILGQKVEFLVSFYNNEISEKSEIFDDQFSVERPDGSNFTLKIRSTKLEDSAMYFCASSEGRTSGGNTDTQYFGPGTRLTVL.

V usage is TRBV2 and J usage is TRBJ2-5, with 11 bases matching TRBD2. V was clipped by 7 bases and J by 5 bases; unmatched bases: 9. This CDR3 is built from 15 residues. Looked up from germline, CDR1 is SNHLY and CDR2 is FYNNEI. DNA of the CDR3: TGTGCCAGCACCAAGACTAGCGGGATCGGGGAGACCCAGTACTTC. Translated, it gives CASTKTSGIGETQYF. The full variable domain, rest sourced from reference TRBV2 and TRBJ2-5, is EPEVTQTPSHQVTQMGQEVILRCVPISNHLYFYWYRQILGQKVEFLVSFYNNEISEKSEIFDDQFSVERPDGSNFTLKIRSTKLEDSAMYFCASTKTSGIGETQYFGPGTRLLVL.

V usage is TRBV7-2 and J usage is TRBJ2-3, with TRBD2 matching over 8 bases. The V gene end was trimmed by 1 base and the J gene end by 1 base; junction bases not matched to a gene: 4. Germline V lookup: CDR1 SGHTA, CDR2 FQGNSA. The CDR3 has 16 amino acids. DNA for the CDR3: TGTGCCAGCAGCTTAGTCGGGGGGGGAGGCACAGATACGCAGTATTTT. Its protein product is CASSLVGGGGTDTQYF. Full variable domain (outside the CDR3, taken from reference TRBV7-2 and TRBJ2-3): GAGVSQSPSNKVTEKGKDVELRCDPISGHTALYWYRQSLGQGLEFLIYFQGNSAPDKSGLPSDRFSAERTGGSVSTLTIQRTQQEDSAVYLCASSLVGGGGTDTQYFGPGTRLTVL.